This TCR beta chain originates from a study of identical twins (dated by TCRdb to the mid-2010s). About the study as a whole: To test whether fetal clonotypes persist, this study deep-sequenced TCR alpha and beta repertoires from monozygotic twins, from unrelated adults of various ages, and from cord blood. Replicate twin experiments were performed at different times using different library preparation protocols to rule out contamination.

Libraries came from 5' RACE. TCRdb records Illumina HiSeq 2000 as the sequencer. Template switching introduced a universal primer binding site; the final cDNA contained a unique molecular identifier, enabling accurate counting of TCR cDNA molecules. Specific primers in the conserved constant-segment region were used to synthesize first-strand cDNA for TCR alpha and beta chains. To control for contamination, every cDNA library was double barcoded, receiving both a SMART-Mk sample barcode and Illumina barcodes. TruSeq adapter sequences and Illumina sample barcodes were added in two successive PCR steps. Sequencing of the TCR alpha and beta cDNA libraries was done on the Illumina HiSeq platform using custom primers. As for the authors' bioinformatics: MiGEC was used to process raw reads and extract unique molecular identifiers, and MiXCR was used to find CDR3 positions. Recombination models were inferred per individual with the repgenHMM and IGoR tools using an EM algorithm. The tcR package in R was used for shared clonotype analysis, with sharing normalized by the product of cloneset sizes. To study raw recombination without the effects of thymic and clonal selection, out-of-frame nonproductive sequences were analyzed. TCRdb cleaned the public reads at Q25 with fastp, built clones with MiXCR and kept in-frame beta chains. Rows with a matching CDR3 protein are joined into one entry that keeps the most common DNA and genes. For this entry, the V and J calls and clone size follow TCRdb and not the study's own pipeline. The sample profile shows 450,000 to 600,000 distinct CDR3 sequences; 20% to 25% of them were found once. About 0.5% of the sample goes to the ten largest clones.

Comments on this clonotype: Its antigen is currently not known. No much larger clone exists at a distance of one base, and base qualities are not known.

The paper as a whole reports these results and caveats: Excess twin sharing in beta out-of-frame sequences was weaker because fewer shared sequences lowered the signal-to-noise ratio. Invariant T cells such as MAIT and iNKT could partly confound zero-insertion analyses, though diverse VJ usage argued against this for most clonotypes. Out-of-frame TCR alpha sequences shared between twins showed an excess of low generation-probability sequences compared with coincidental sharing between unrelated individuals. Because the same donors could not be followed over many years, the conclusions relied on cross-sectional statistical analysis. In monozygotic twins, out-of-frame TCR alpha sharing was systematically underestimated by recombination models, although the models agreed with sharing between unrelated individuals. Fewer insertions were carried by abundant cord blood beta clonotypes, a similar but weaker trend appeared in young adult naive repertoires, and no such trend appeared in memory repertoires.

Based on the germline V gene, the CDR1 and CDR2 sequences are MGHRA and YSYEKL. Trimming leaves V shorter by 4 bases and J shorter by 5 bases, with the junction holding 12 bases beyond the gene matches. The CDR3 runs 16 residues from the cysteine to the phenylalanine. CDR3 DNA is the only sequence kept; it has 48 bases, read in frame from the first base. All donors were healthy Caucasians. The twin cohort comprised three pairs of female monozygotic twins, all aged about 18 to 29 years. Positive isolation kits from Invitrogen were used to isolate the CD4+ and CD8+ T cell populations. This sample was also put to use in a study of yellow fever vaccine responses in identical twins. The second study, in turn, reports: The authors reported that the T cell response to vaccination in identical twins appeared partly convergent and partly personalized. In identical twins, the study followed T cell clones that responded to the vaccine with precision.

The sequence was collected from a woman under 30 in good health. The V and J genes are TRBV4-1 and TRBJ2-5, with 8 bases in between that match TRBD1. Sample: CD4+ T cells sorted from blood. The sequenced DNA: TGCGCCAGCAGCCTCAGCCGGACAGGGTTTGTGGAGACCCAGTACTTC. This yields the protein CASSLSRTGFVETQYF.